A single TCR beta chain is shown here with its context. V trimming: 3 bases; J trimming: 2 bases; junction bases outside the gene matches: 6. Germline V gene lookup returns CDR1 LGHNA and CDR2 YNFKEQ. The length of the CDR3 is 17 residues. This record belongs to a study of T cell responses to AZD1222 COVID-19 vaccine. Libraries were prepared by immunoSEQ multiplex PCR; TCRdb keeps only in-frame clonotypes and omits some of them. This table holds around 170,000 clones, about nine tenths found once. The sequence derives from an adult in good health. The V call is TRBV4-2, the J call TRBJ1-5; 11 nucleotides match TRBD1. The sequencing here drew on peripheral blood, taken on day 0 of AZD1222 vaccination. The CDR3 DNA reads TGTGCCAGCAGCCAGCCGGGACAGGGGGATGGCAATCAGCCCCAGCATTTT. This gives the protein CASSQPGQGDGNQPQHF.